Listed below are T cell receptor beta chains from one sample, sequenced in a study of shared T cell receptors in the human thymus. Measured with immunoSEQ multiplex PCR; TCRdb has only the in-frame clones, and not every one. Of fewer than 700,000 clones listed, roughly 88% are singletons. This sample was also put to use in a study of human thymus T cells.

The sample consisted of thymocytes. Every receptor here comes from a boy in the first two years of life with a congenital heart defect. The CDR3 runs from the conserved cysteine through the conserved F or W.

V: TRBV5-1
J: TRBJ2-1
CDR3: CASSGLAGGSRYEQFF

V: TRBV7-8
J: TRBJ2-3
CDR3: CASSLGGNRTDTQYF

V: TRBV4-3
J: TRBJ2-1
CDR3: CASSQNRGQHYNEQFF

V: TRBV4-1
J: TRBJ2-2
CDR3: CASSHVWVPWREGHTGELFF

V: TRBV2
J: TRBJ2-7
CDR3: CASSEALAGGPTYEQYF

V: TRBV5-6
J: TRBJ2-1
CDR3: CASSWRLAGKQFF

V: TRBV7-2
J: TRBJ2-3
CDR3: CASSLAAGADADTQYF

V: TRBV10-3
J: TRBJ1-4
CDR3: CAISAGQGGTNEKLFF

V: TRBV10-1
J: TRBJ2-7
CDR3: CASSGDGYEQYF

V: TRBV6-1
J: TRBJ2-1
CDR3: CASIGRDGRNEQFF

V: TRBV5-1
J: TRBJ2-7
CDR3: CASSLVGPTYEQYF

V: TRBV4-3
J: TRBJ2-1
CDR3: CASSQDNGGLGIYNEQFF

V: TRBV11-3
J: TRBJ2-1
CDR3: CASSPGSSGRPHNEQFF

V: TRBV6-4
J: TRBJ2-1
CDR3: CASSDQDRGHDNEQFF

V: TRBV7-8
J: TRBJ2-7
CDR3: CASSASTRASGSYEQYF

V: TRBV30
J: TRBJ1-2
CDR3: CAWKQGYGYTF

V: TRBV19
J: TRBJ2-1
CDR3: CASSIVAGRAYNEQFF

V: TRBV5-1
J: TRBJ2-5
CDR3: CASSFERALQETQYF

V: TRBV4-3
J: TRBJ2-5
CDR3: CASSQRLRGALGETQYF

V: TRBV5-6
J: TRBJ2-1
CDR3: CASTLGLAGGVLYNEQFF

V: TRBV27
J: TRBJ2-7
CDR3: CASSPRDRTYEQYF

V: TRBV27
J: TRBJ2-2
CDR3: CASSPSRDRAAWNTGELFF

V: TRBV4-2
J: TRBJ2-7
CDR3: CASSQLRDRGLAAQSSYEQYF

V: TRBV7-9
J: TRBJ1-4
CDR3: CASSSPGQGVGYEKLFF

V: TRBV15
J: TRBJ2-5
CDR3: CATSREGGGEETQYF

V: TRBV29-1
J: TRBJ2-5
CDR3: CSVPTQGETQYF

V: TRBV6-4
J: TRBJ2-2
CDR3: CASSDSLEGGHGELFF

V: TRBV5-6
J: TRBJ1-2
CDR3: CASSLVARLPNYGYTF

V: TRBV28
J: TRBJ2-7
CDR3: CASTKRPGTSYEQYF

V: TRBV7-5
J: TRBJ2-3
CDR3: CARSLVLGCPPDTQYF

V: TRBV19
J: TRBJ2-5
CDR3: CASSITAPGETQYF

V: TRBV6-1
J: TRBJ2-7
CDR3: CASSGFRTSGRSYEQYF

V: TRBV30
J: TRBJ1-2
CDR3: CAWSTTRTGWSNYGYTF

V: TRBV7-8
J: TRBJ2-5
CDR3: CASSPRGGGSLRDTQYF

V: TRBV25-1
J: TRBJ2-5
CDR3: CASSDSPSGVRGQETQYF

V: TRBV7-8
J: TRBJ1-1
CDR3: CASSPTQTGMNTEAFF

V: TRBV27
J: TRBJ2-1
CDR3: CASSLYPLAGHYNEQFF

V: TRBV27
J: TRBJ2-1
CDR3: CASRAGVHNDEQFF

V: TRBV19
J: TRBJ2-1
CDR3: CASRKLPSYNEQFF

V: TRBV4-1
J: TRBJ2-7
CDR3: CASSQETSGNYEQYF

V: TRBV12-5
J: TRBJ2-7
CDR3: CASAPQGGQNEQYF

V: TRBV7-6
J: TRBJ1-4
CDR3: CASSSDTGKKLFF

V: TRBV18
J: TRBJ2-3
CDR3: CASSPPRAARTDTQYF

V: TRBV30
J: TRBJ2-5
CDR3: CAWARASQETQYF

V: TRBV29-1
J: TRBJ2-5
CDR3: CSVGQGRERYQETQYF

V: TRBV6-1
J: TRBJ2-7
CDR3: CASSEWTSGNTYEQYF

V: TRBV5-1
J: TRBJ1-2
CDR3: CASSLDPRANYGYTF

V: TRBV4-1
J: TRBJ2-2
CDR3: CASSPLARGNTGELFF

V: TRBV6-6
J: TRBJ2-1
CDR3: CASSSLRTGRYNEQFF

V: TRBV5-6
J: TRBJ2-7
CDR3: CASSPGGTSGRVSYEQYF

V: TRBV18
J: TRBJ2-1
CDR3: CASSPGGRVPSEQFF

V: TRBV7-3
J: TRBJ2-1
CDR3: CASSLRQASGRSSYNEQFF

V: TRBV2
J: -
CDR3: CASSAPSSSSYEQYF

V: TRBV7-8
J: TRBJ2-7
CDR3: CASSPGGGYEQYF

V: TRBV5-1
J: TRBJ1-2
CDR3: CASSLSEETGPGYTF